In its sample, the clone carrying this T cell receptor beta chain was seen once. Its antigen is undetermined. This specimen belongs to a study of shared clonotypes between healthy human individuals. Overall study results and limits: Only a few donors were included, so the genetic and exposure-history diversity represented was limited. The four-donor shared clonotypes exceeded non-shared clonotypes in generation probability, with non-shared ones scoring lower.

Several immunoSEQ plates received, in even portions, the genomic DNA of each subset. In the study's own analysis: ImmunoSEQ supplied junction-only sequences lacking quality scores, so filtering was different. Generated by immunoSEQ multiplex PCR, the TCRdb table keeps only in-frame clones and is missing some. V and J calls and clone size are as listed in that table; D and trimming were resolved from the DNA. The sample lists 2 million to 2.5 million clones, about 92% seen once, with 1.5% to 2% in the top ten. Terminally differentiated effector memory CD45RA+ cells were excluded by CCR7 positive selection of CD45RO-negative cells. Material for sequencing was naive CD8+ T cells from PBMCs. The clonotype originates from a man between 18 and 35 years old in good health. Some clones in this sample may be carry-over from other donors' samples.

The CDR3 sequence: CASRPGTAAGNTIYF. The CDR3 region has the DNA TGTGCCAGCAGACCCGGAACAGCCGCAGGAAACACCATATATTTT. The J gene is TRBJ1-3, the V gene TRBV27; no reliable D call. The CDR3 consists of 15 residues. CDR1 is MNHEY, CDR2 SMNVEV, per germline (reference sequence). V lost 6 bases, J lost 4 bases, and 16 bases lay in between.